This T cell receptor beta chain is from a study of cytotoxic CD8 clonotypes in ibrutinib-treated CLL. Overall study: Response material was collected after a median 12 months of treatment, range 6 to 36. General study points: Public clonotypes, an uncommon group, contracted or remained stable on treatment. At the start, clonality exceeded age-matched healthy donors and followed circulating CD8+ T-cell counts.

The germline V gene encodes CDR1 SQVTM and CDR2 ANQGSEA. Trimming shortened V by 6 bases and J by 0 bases, and 11 bases separated the two germline ends. CDR3 length: 13 residues. This clone occurred a few times. Its specificity is unknown. Different DNA sequences within this sample yield the same CDR3. Data came from immunoSEQ multiplex PCR; TCRdb stores just in-frame clones and leaves some out. The table records a few hundred thousand clones, roughly two thirds of them present only once. This TCR was sampled from a human donor with chronic lymphocytic leukemia. The material sequenced was PBMCs, taken after 36 months of ibrutinib treatment. The rearrangement uses TRBV29-1 and TRBJ1-1; D might be TRBD1 (5 bases). CDR3 sequence reads: CSVEGRLNTEAFF. The CDR3 nucleotides read TGCAGCGTGGAGGGACGGCTGAACACTGAAGCTTTCTTT.